This T cell receptor beta chain was recovered during a study of blood T cells in healthy people across ages. In regard to this clonotype: Antigen: not known.

Germline values: CDR1 SQVTM, CDR2 ANQGSEA. The CDR3 runs 13 residues. The junction had 13 bases not matched to a gene; V was cut back by 5 bases and J by 11 bases. Together with a sample-barcoded 5' primer, a J-beta primer mix was included in a second PCR lasting roughly 7 to 11 cycles. A template-switch adaptor containing 12 random nucleotides labeled each cDNA molecule. TCRdb fed the 5' RACE reads into MiXCR, producing one record per CDR3 protein. The table shows fewer than 700,000 distinct CDR3 sequences, with less than 45% occurring only once. Study observations and caveats: Naive T cell percentage and TCR beta diversity correlated strongly.

Sequencing used blood. The clonotype comes from an elderly man in good health. This chain links TRBV29-1 with TRBJ2-5, with TRBD1 matching over 8 bases. The CDR3 DNA follows: TGCAGCGTTAAAGGACAGGGCCCCTGGGGGCAGTACTTC. It translates to CSVKGQGPWGQYF.